The 31 T cell receptor beta chains listed next were all sequenced from one sample in a study of blood T cells in healthy people across ages. A sample-barcoded 5' primer and a J-beta primer mix were used in a second PCR of roughly 6 to 11 cycles. A single record per CDR3 protein comes from TCRdb applying MiXCR to the 5' RACE reads. The table lists about 560,000 distinct CDR3 sequences, about a quarter of them singletons. Another study also made use of these data, one on T cells of mothers and their children.

The sequenced sample consisted of blood. All receptors derive from a boy aged 2-15 years in good health.

This chain links TRBV30 with TRBJ1-2; a possible D gene is TRBD1 (5 bases). CDR1 GTSNPN and CDR2 SVGIG come from the germline V gene (reference sequence). Deletions cut 5 bases from V and 4 bases from J, with 23 bases between. The CDR3 extends over 16 amino acids. This CDR3 is CAWGRIGREYLYGYTF. CDR3 in DNA: TGTGCCTGGGGCCGAATAGGCAGGGAATACCTCTATGGCTACACCTTC.

Points on this clonotype: Mismatch with germline at one junction end may stem from a read error. The V and J genes are TRBV10-2 and TRBJ1-1; D not certain. CDR1 and CDR2 (germline): WSHSY, SAAADI. The CDR3 sequence is 14 residues long. The CDR3 DNA follows: TGCGCCAGCAGTGAGTGGGCGGTGAACACTGGAGCTTTCTTT. Translating it yields CASSEWAVNTGAFF.

The chain has TRBV5-6 and TRBJ2-1; D call uncertain. Germline V gene sequence: CDR1 SGHDT, CDR2 YYEEEE. This CDR3 has 13 residues. Trimming removed 4 bases from V and 10 bases from J, with 15 bases in between. The CDR3 bases are TGTGCCAGCAGCCAGAAACCCGCGAGGGAGCAGTTCTTC. It codes for CASSQKPAREQFF.

This clonotype was found a few times. The CDR3 reads CASSEGWGADYGYTF. For the CDR3, the DNA is TGTGCCAGCAGTGAAGGTTGGGGGGCGGACTATGGCTACACCTTC. The chain couples TRBV25-1 to TRBJ1-2; D may be TRBD1 (6 bases). V lost 2 bases and J 3 bases, leaving 13 bases between the germline ends. Germline lookup yields CDR1 MGHDK and CDR2 SYGVNS. The CDR3 sequence is 15 residues long.

As regards this clonotype: Compared with germline, one end of the junction differs, possibly owing to a read error. The chain recombines TRBV15 with TRBJ2-4; TRBD2 agrees at 7 bases. This CDR3 is built from 16 residues. Per germline, CDR1 LNHNV and CDR2 YYDKDF (reference sequence). CDR3: CATSRDPSGAKNIQHF. The DNA of the CDR3 is TGTGCCACCAGCAGAGACCCCAGCGGGGCCAAAAACATTCAGCACTTC. The full variable domain, completed using reference TRBV15 and TRBJ2-4, is DAMVIQNPRYQVTQFGKPVTLSCSQTLNHNVMYWYQQKSSQAPKLLFHYYDKDFNNEADTPDNFQSRRPNTSFCFLDIRSPGLGDTAMYLCATSRDPSGAKNIQHFGAGTRLSVL.

This clonotype has only a few counts. The chain is built from TRBV9 and TRBJ1-5; D not resolved. The CDR3 totals 15 residues. Germline CDR1 SGDLS, CDR2 YYNGEE. The V and J ends lost 5 bases and 2 bases respectively, with 14 bases between them. This CDR3 is CASSDGGSRNQPQHF. CDR3 bases: TGTGCCAGCAGTGATGGAGGGTCACGCAATCAGCCCCAGCATTTT.

V and J are TRBV4-3 and TRBJ2-3; unclear D gene. The germline V and J ends were trimmed by 3 bases and 4 bases, with 8 bases remaining between them. The CDR3 spans 13 residues. Per germline, CDR1 LGHNA and CDR2 YSLEER. CDR3 protein: CASSHVRADTQYF. For the CDR3, the DNA is TGCGCCAGCAGCCATGTCCGGGCAGATACGCAGTATTTT.

This clonotype was picked up many times. The gene calls are TRBV7-8 and TRBJ2-7; the D gene could be TRBD1 or TRBD2 (5 bases each). This CDR3 is 13 amino acids long. CDR1 SGHVS and CDR2 FQNEAQ come from the germline V gene. V lost 5 bases and J lost 2, with 10 bases in between. Here the CDR3 DNA reads TGTGCCAGCAGCGTCGGGGCCACCTACGAGCAGTACTTC. This translates into CASSVGATYEQYF. The full variable domain, in which reference TRBV7-8 and TRBJ2-7 provide the parts outside the CDR3, is GAGVSQSPRYKVAKRGQDVALRCDPISGHVSLFWYQQALGQGPEFLTYFQNEAQLDKSGLPSDRFFAERPEGSVSTLKIQRTQQEDSAVYLCASSVGATYEQYFGPGTRLTVT.

This chain uses TRBV7-9 with TRBJ2-7; perhaps D is TRBD1 or TRBD2 (5 bases each). V was shortened by 5 bases and J by 7 bases, with 12 bases between the two germline ends. CDR1 is SEHNR, CDR2 FQNEAQ, per germline (reference sequence). The CDR3 loop spans 12 amino acids. The CDR3 spells CASSGDPGEQYF. DNA of the CDR3: TGTGCCAGCAGCGGGGACCCGGGTGAGCAGTACTTC.

CDR3 protein: CASSLALTENTGELFF. CDR3 coding DNA: TGTGCCAGCAGCTTGGCCCTGACAGAGAACACCGGGGAGCTGTTTTTT. The gene calls are TRBV5-6 and TRBJ2-2, with D possibly being TRBD1 (5 bases). This CDR3 comprises 16 residues. Germline lookup yields CDR1 SGHDT and CDR2 YYEEEE. Trimming cost V 0 bases and J 1 base, with 10 bases left between them.

DNA for the CDR3: TGTGCCAGCAGCCAAGATAAGGCCGGGTACTACGAGCAGTACTTC. It codes for CASSQDKAGYYEQYF. The chain has TRBV4-2 and TRBJ2-7; no reliable D call. CDR1 and CDR2 from the germline V gene are LGHNA and YNFKEQ. The ends were cut back, 0 bases at V and 3 bases at J, with 12 bases in the middle. CDR3 size: 15 residues.

This clonotype was detected only a few times. The chain joins TRBV7-9 to TRBJ1-1; D is possibly TRBD1 (5 bases). Per the germline V gene, CDR1 is SEHNR and CDR2 is FQNEAQ (reference sequence). V was pared by 1 base and J by 0 bases, with 9 bases between. The CDR3 runs to 15 residues. The CDR3 DNA follows: TGTGCCAGCAGCTTAGTGGGACTGATGAACACTGAAGCTTTCTTT. The encoded protein is CASSLVGLMNTEAFF.

The J gene is TRBJ2-3, the V gene TRBV7-9, with 7 bases identical to TRBD2. V lost 2 bases and J lost 1; bases outside the gene matches: 6. Germline V gene sequence: CDR1 SEHNR, CDR2 FQNEAQ (reference sequence). The CDR3 is 16 residues long. The CDR3 loop reads CASSLRLAVGTDTQYF. The CDR3 DNA reads as TGTGCCAGCAGCTTAAGGCTAGCGGTCGGCACAGATACGCAGTATTTT.

The sample holds a few counts of this clonotype. The chain links TRBV15 to TRBJ2-5, with 10 positions matching TRBD2. The J call is doubtful: the DNA matches TRBJ2-1 better. CDR1 and CDR2 (germline): LNHNV, YYDKDF (reference sequence). This CDR3 is 14 amino acids long. CDR3 nucleotide sequence: TGTGCCACCAGCCCTAGCGGGAGCTTCAATGAGCAGTTCTTC. Translation: CATSPSGSFNEQFF.

This clonotype was recorded a few times. The CDR3 nucleotides are TGTGCCAGCAGCTTGAAAGCGGGACAGCAGTTCTTC. This encodes CASSLKAGQQFF. The chain has TRBV7-9 and TRBJ2-5, with 7 bases lining up with TRBD2. With the DNA end fitting TRBJ2-1 better, the J assignment may be wrong. The CDR3 length is 12 residues. CDR1 and CDR2 (germline): SEHNR, FQNEAQ (reference sequence).

This clonotype was recorded a few times. The CDR3 loop is CASSPWTSDYEQYF. The CDR3 region has the DNA TGTGCCAGCAGCCCTTGGACATCCGACTACGAGCAGTACTTC. The chain has TRBV3-1 and TRBJ2-7; D is perhaps TRBD1 (5 bases). CDR3 length equals 14 residues. V lost 4 bases to trimming and J lost 3 bases, with 13 bases between them. Germline-derived CDR1 and CDR2 are LGHDT and YNNKEL (reference sequence).

V and J are TRBV30 and TRBJ1-5; tentatively, D is TRBD1 (5 bases). Germline CDR1 and CDR2: GTSNPN and SVGIG (reference sequence). CDR3 length equals 14 residues. Between the trimmed V and J ends, which lost 0 bases and 7 bases, there was a span of 13 bases. The CDR3 nucleotides are TGTGCCTGGAGTGTACCGGGGGATCACCAGCCCCAGCATTTT. This translates into CAWSVPGDHQPQHF. The entire variable domain, with the rest obtained from reference TRBV30 and TRBJ1-5, is as follows: SQTIHQWPATLVQPVGSPLSLECTVEGTSNPNLYWYRQAAGRGLQLLFYSVGIGQISSEVPQNLSASRPQDRQFILSSKKLLLSDSGFYLCAWSVPGDHQPQHFGDGTRLSIL.

The rearrangement joins TRBV7-9 to TRBJ2-1; a weak D match, TRBD2 (6 bases). The J call may be mistaken, given a closer DNA end match to TRBJ2-5. The germline CDR1 and CDR2 sequences are SEHNR and FQNEAQ (reference sequence). The CDR3 consists of 16 residues. In nucleotides, the CDR3 is TGTGCCAGCTCCGACCTAGCGATGGGCCCCCAAGAGACCCAGTACTTC. It is translated as CASSDLAMGPQETQYF.

V usage is TRBV7-6 and J usage is TRBJ2-7; 9 bases line up with TRBD1. The CDR3 covers 15 residues. Germline CDR1 reads SGHVS; CDR2 reads FNYEAQ. V lost 5 bases, J lost 3 bases, and 8 bases stayed unmatched. In DNA, the CDR3 is TGTGCCAGCAGCGACCCGGGACAGGGTTTCTACGAGCAGTACTTC. Translating it yields CASSDPGQGFYEQYF. The full variable domain, rest sourced from reference TRBV7-6 and TRBJ2-7, is GAGVSQSPRYKVTKRGQDVALRCDPISGHVSLYWYRQALGQGPEFLTYFNYEAQQDKSGLPNDRFSAERPEGSISTLTIQRTEQRDSAMYRCASSDPGQGFYEQYFGPGTRLTVT.

In regard to this clonotype: Since the CDR3 does not end with the conserved phenylalanine or tryptophan, this likely comes from a read error. The gene calls are TRBV20-1 and TRBJ1-6; 7 bases are shared with TRBD1. The J segment lost 1 base and the V segment lost 1 base, leaving 4 bases of the junction unmatched. This CDR3 has 16 amino acids. Germline CDR1 DFQATT, CDR2 SNEGSKA (reference sequence). CDR3 sequence reads: CSARAGGLSYNSPLHL. The CDR3 DNA reads as TGCAGTGCTAGAGCAGGGGGGCTGTCCTATAATTCACCCCTCCACCTT.

The V and J genes are TRBV14 and TRBJ1-2; no clear D gene. V shed 1 base and J shed 4 bases, with 7 bases lying between them. CDR3 length equals 13 residues. Per the germline V gene, CDR1 is SGHDN and CDR2 is FVKESK. Here the CDR3 reads CASSQGSTYGYTF. DNA of the CDR3: TGTGCCAGCAGCCAAGGGTCCACCTATGGCTACACCTTC.

This clonotype was counted a few times. The rearrangement uses TRBV2 and TRBJ2-5; 7 nucleotides agree with TRBD1. J lost 2 bases, V lost 7 bases, and 10 bases had no gene match. The V gene's germline CDR1 is SNHLY and CDR2 FYNNEI. The CDR3 totals 15 residues. Here the CDR3 reads CASKKGGRGQETQYF. In DNA form, the CDR3 reads TGTGCCAGCAAAAAAGGGGGCAGGGGGCAAGAGACCCAGTACTTC.

This clonotype was detected many times. V is TRBV6-2 or TRBV6-3 and J is TRBJ2-5, with D possibly matching TRBD2 (5 bases). This CDR3 region has 14 residues. From germline, CDR1 is MNHEY and CDR2 SVGEGT. Trimming left V 4 bases short and J 1 base short, with 10 bases between. As DNA, the CDR3 is TGTGCCAGCAGTTCGGTAGCGTTCCAAGAGACCCAGTACTTC. Protein sequence: CASSSVAFQETQYF.

J is TRBJ2-3 and V is TRBV24-1; 7 nucleotides agree with TRBD1. Germline lookup yields CDR1 KGHDR and CDR2 SFDVKD. After removal of 4 bases from V and 2 bases from J, the junction contained 14 bases not matched to a gene. The CDR3 is 18 amino acids. The CDR3 loop reads CATSDPSLTGRTTDTQYF. The CDR3 bases are TGTGCCACCAGTGACCCTTCTCTGACAGGGAGAACCACAGATACGCAGTATTTT.

The rearrangement links TRBV7-9 to TRBJ2-7; 10 bases match TRBD2. The tail of the sequence fits TRBJ2-1 better, so the J call may be wrong. In germline, CDR1 is SEHNR, CDR2 FQNEAQ (reference sequence). The CDR3 has 14 amino acids. The CDR3 nucleotides read TGTGCCAGCAGCTTAGCACTAGCGGGGACCGAGCAGTTCTTC. Amino acid sequence: CASSLALAGTEQFF.

As concerns this clonotype: The junction differs from germline at one of its ends, possibly a read error. The chain carries TRBV10-2 and TRBJ1-2; D perhaps matches TRBD1 (5 bases). The CDR3 loop spans 15 amino acids. Per the germline V gene, CDR1 is WSHSY and CDR2 is SAAADI. CDR3 residues: CASSEQGMVRYGYAF. CDR3 nucleotides: TGCGCCAGCAGTGAGCAGGGTATGGTTCGCTATGGCTACGCCTTC.

In this sample, this clonotype turned up a few times. The chain combines TRBV3-1 with TRBJ2-5; tentative D call: TRBD2 (6 bases). The J call could be wrong; TRBJ2-1 is a better fit for the DNA end. This CDR3 has 16 amino acids. The germline V gene has CDR1 LGHDT and CDR2 YNNKEL (reference sequence). The CDR3: CASSQDRDSWYNEQFF. The CDR3 DNA sequence: TGTGCCAGCAGCCAAGATCGGGACTCATGGTACAATGAGCAGTTCTTC.

This clonotype was counted a few times. The rearrangement joins TRBV6-5 to TRBJ2-5; D may match TRBD1 or TRBD2 (5 bases each). The germline CDR1 and CDR2 sequences are MNHEY and SVGAGI. V was shortened by 5 bases and J by 4 bases, with 14 bases between the two germline ends. This CDR3 spans 14 amino acids. In DNA, the CDR3 is TGTGCCAGCAGTCGGGACGAGGGGCCAGAGACCCAGTACTTC. Its protein product is CASSRDEGPETQYF.

The chain links TRBV27 to TRBJ1-2; the D is unclear. The germline V and J ends were trimmed by 0 bases and 1 base, with 3 bases remaining between them. CDR3 length equals 13 residues. Germline-derived CDR1 and CDR2 are MNHEY and SMNVEV (reference sequence). The CDR3 DNA reads TGTGCCAGCAGTTTATCACATAACTATGGCTACACCTTC. Amino acid sequence: CASSLSHNYGYTF.

This chain uses TRBV4-2 with TRBJ2-5; 10 bases line up with TRBD2. The better agreement between TRBJ2-1 and the DNA end casts doubt on the J call. In germline, CDR1 is LGHNA, CDR2 YNFKEQ. CDR3 size: 16 residues. The CDR3 loop reads CASSQPIAGGFNEQFF. The CDR3 region has the DNA TGTGCCAGCAGCCAGCCCATAGCGGGGGGTTTCAATGAGCAGTTCTTC.

V usage is TRBV18 and J usage is TRBJ1-1, with D tentatively TRBD1 (5 bases). CDR3 length: 16 amino acids. V was trimmed by 1 base and J by 1 base, leaving 13 bases between them. From germline, CDR1 is KGHSH and CDR2 LQKENI. The CDR3 coding sequence is TGTGCCAGCTCACCACAGGAGGGGTTAGGGAACACTGAAGCTTTCTTT. This codes for CASSPQEGLGNTEAFF.